The 19 T cell receptor beta chains presented below share a single source sample, sequenced in a study of blood T cell repertoires in COVID-19. This table comes from immunoSEQ multiplex PCR, and its TCRdb copy is limited to in-frame clones, with some not included. The table lists about 270,000 clones, 75% to 90% of them singletons. The specimen was PBMCs or T cells enriched from blood (not recorded which). The source of these receptors is a woman between 18 and 29 years old who had recovered from COVID-19.

The chain employs TRBV29-1 and TRBJ1-1; TRBD1 might be the D (6 bases). This CDR3 contains 12 residues. Trimming took 6 bases from V and 3 from J, leaving 11 bases between them. The germline V gene has CDR1 SQVTM and CDR2 ANQGSEA. The CDR3 region has the DNA TGCAGCGTGGACAGAAAATACACTGAAGCTTTCTTT. The encoded protein is CSVDRKYTEAFF.

V gene TRBV28 combines with J gene TRBJ1-5; D unclear. V was clipped by 6 bases and J by 0 bases, with 15 bases between them. This CDR3 is built from 16 residues. Germline CDR1 and CDR2: MDHEN and SYDVKM. The CDR3 DNA reads TGTGCCAGCAGCCCCCTTACGTGGGCTAGCAATCAGCCCCAGCATTTT. Translation: CASSPLTWASNQPQHF.

The rearrangement joins TRBV6-5 to TRBJ2-1, with TRBD2 identical over 8 bases. From germline, CDR1 is MNHEY and CDR2 SVGAGI. The CDR3 is made up of 16 amino acids. V was clipped by 0 bases and J by 0 bases; unmatched bases: 1. CDR3 sequence reads: CASSYSSGSSYNEQFF. The DNA of the CDR3 is TGTGCCAGCAGTTACTCGAGCGGGAGCTCCTACAATGAGCAGTTCTTC.

The gene calls are TRBV2 and TRBJ2-5; 8 bases are a match to TRBD1. This CDR3 has 14 residues. Germline CDR1 SNHLY, CDR2 FYNNEI. V dropped 2 bases and J dropped 6; count of bases not matched to a gene: 5. The CDR3 here is CASSERTGWKTQYF. DNA for the CDR3: TGTGCCAGCAGTGAAAGGACAGGGTGGAAGACCCAGTACTTC.

V usage is TRBV5-1 and J usage is TRBJ1-5; a weak D match, TRBD1 (6 bases). The germline CDR1 and CDR2 sequences are SGHRS and YFSETQ. Trimming cost V 0 bases and J 8 bases, with 15 bases left between them. This CDR3 spans 15 amino acids. CDR3 sequence: CASSLGGGGWEPQHF. CDR3 sequence (DNA): TGCGCCAGCAGCTTGGGCGGGGGCGGATGGGAGCCCCAGCATTTT.

The rearrangement uses TRBV11-3 and TRBJ1-1; the D gene is possibly TRBD1 (5 bases). V dropped 0 bases and J dropped 5 bases, with 10 bases sitting between them. Germline lookup yields CDR1 SGHNT and CDR2 YENEEA. The CDR3 length is 14 residues. The CDR3 DNA follows: TGTGCCAGCAGCTTAGATCCTGGGGGGACTGAAGCTTTCTTT. Translation gives CASSLDPGGTEAFF.

This rearrangement joins TRBV13 to TRBJ1-1; possibly TRBD1 for D (5 bases). The CDR3 spans 12 residues. The V gene's germline CDR1 is PRHDT and CDR2 FYEKMQ (reference sequence). Trimming removed 2 bases at V and 5 bases at J, with 6 bases between. Here the CDR3 DNA reads TGTGCCAGCAGCTTACAGGGTACTGAAGCTTTCTTT. This sequence encodes CASSLQGTEAFF.

The rearrangement uses TRBV23-1 and TRBJ1-2; the D gene is possibly TRBD1 (5 bases). TRBV23-1 counts as an open reading frame of uncertain function. The length of the CDR3 is 15 residues. Deletions cut 0 bases from V and 1 base from J, with 9 bases between. CDR3 loop: CASSQSGDFNYGYTF. CDR3 nucleotide sequence: TGCGCCAGCAGTCAATCGGGGGACTTTAACTATGGCTACACCTTC.

This sequence joins TRBV28 and TRBJ2-7, with TRBD1 matching 7 bases. The CDR3 loop spans 15 amino acids. Germline V CDR1 and CDR2: MDHEN, SYDVKM. Trimming at V came to 5 bases and at J to 0 bases, leaving 7 bases not matched to a gene. In nucleotides, the CDR3 is TGTGCCAGCAGTCCCCTGGGACAGCTCTCCTACGAGCAGTACTTC. It is translated as CASSPLGQLSYEQYF.

The V and J genes are TRBV10-3 and TRBJ2-1; the match to TRBD2 covers 13 bases. The CDR3 extends over 15 amino acids. Germline V gene data show CDR1 as ENHRY and CDR2 as SYGVKD. The V segment lost 4 bases and the J segment 7 bases; nucleotides outside the gene matches: 4. The CDR3 DNA reads TGTGCCATCAGTGTCGGGACTAGCGGGGTGAATGAGCAGTTCTTC. Translated, it gives CAISVGTSGVNEQFF.

The table lists this clone with a few counts. The V gene is TRBV5-4, the J gene TRBJ1-6; 7 bases match TRBD1. Germline loops: CDR1 SGHNT, CDR2 YYREEE (reference sequence). The CDR3 loop spans 12 amino acids. Trimming cost V 2 bases and J 10 bases; bases outside gene matches: 0. The CDR3 reads CASSLGGSPLHF. In nucleotides, the CDR3 is TGTGCCAGCAGCTTAGGGGGCTCACCCCTCCACTTT. The whole variable domain, filled in from reference TRBV5-4 and TRBJ1-6, reads ETGVTQSPTHLIKTRGQQVTLRCSSQSGHNTVSWYQQALGQGPQFIFQYYREEENGRGNFPPRFSGLQFPNYSSELNVNALELDDSALYLCASSLGGSPLHFGNGTRLTVT.

This chain connects TRBV28 to TRBJ1-3; TRBD1 matches at 11 bases. Germline V gene sequence: CDR1 MDHEN, CDR2 SYDVKM. The CDR3 runs 17 residues. V lost 6 bases to trimming and J lost 0 bases; unmatched junction nucleotides: 7. The CDR3 spells CASRGTGGLFSGNTIYF. The DNA for the CDR3 is TGTGCCAGCAGAGGGACAGGGGGTCTTTTCTCTGGAAACACCATATATTTT.

This clone was recorded only once. The chain is built from TRBV6-2 or TRBV6-3 and TRBJ1-5, with D unclear. Germline lookup yields CDR1 MNHEY and CDR2 SVGEGT. V was cut by 2 bases and J by 3 bases, with 8 bases left in between. CDR3 length: 14 amino acids. CDR3 in DNA: TGTGCCAGCAGTTACGGTAGCCTCAATCAGCCCCAGCATTTT. This translates into CASSYGSLNQPQHF.

The rearrangement joins TRBV11-2 to TRBJ1-5, with D possibly being TRBD1 (5 bases). The CDR3 is made up of 15 amino acids. V gave up 0 bases and J gave up 7 bases, with 13 bases separating them. Germline V gene sequence: CDR1 SGHAT, CDR2 FQNNGV. CDR3 nucleotide sequence: TGTGCCAGCAGCTTAGATCAGGGTAGAGGCCAGCCCCAGCATTTT. Translated: CASSLDQGRGQPQHF. Full variable domain (outside the CDR3, taken from reference TRBV11-2 and TRBJ1-5): EAGVAQSPRYKIIEKRQSVAFWCNPISGHATLYWYQQILGQGPKLLIQFQNNGVVDDSQLPKDRFSAERLKGVDSTLKIQPAKLEDSAVYLCASSLDQGRGQPQHFGDGTRLSIL.

The rearrangement uses TRBV14 and TRBJ2-7, with D perhaps matching TRBD2 (5 bases). The CDR3 spans 15 residues. Trimming pared 2 bases from V and 0 bases from J, leaving 11 bases between. CDR1 and CDR2 from the germline V gene are SGHDN and FVKESK. The DNA of the CDR3 is TGTGCCAGCAGCCAACTTATAGGGAGCTCCTACGAGCAGTACTTC. It specifies CASSQLIGSSYEQYF.

This clone has more than one count but fewer than ten. The V gene is TRBV3-1 (or the pseudogene TRBV3-2), the J gene TRBJ1-2, with a possible D match to TRBD1 (6 bases). The V gene lost 1 base and the J gene lost 5 bases, with 11 bases spanning the gap. The germline V gene has CDR1 LGHDT and CDR2 YNNKEL (reference sequence). CDR3 length: 14 residues. In DNA form, the CDR3 reads TGTGCCAGCAGCCAAGGGTCCAGGGGATATGGCTACACCTTC. This gives the protein CASSQGSRGYGYTF.

The CDR3 bases are TGTGCCAGCACCCACGGGGGGCTTGGCTACACCTTC. Translated, it gives CASTHGGLGYTF. The genes are TRBV6-6 and TRBJ1-2, with a tentative D call TRBD1 (6 bases). The V gene's germline CDR1 is MNHNY and CDR2 SVGAGI (reference sequence). The V end lost 7 bases, the J end lost 7 bases, and 13 bases lay between the germline ends. The CDR3 runs to 12 residues.

This chain uses TRBV11-2 with TRBJ1-2; D is unresolved. Trimming pared 0 bases from V and 1 base from J, leaving 18 bases between. From germline, CDR1 is SGHAT and CDR2 FQNNGV. The CDR3 has 18 amino acids. CDR3 in DNA: TGTGCCAGCAGCTTAGAGGATGTTGGAGGCCGGGATAACTATGGCTACACCTTC. This codes for CASSLEDVGGRDNYGYTF.

The rearrangement uses TRBV6-4 and TRBJ1-6, with D perhaps matching TRBD1 (6 bases). Per germline, CDR1 MRHNA and CDR2 SNTAGT. The V gene lost 4 bases and the J gene lost 8 bases, with 15 bases spanning the gap. This CDR3 has 15 amino acids. CDR3 coding DNA: TGTGCCAGCAGTGTGGGGGGGCTGAGCGATTCACCCCTCCACTTT. It yields the protein CASSVGGLSDSPLHF.